This T cell receptor (beta chain) was recorded in a study of blood T cell repertoires in COVID-19. Study summary: Sources were T cells, B-cell-depleted T cells, or PBMCs; the material itself was cDNA or gDNA.

Trimming shortened V by 0 bases and J by 0 bases, and 14 bases separated the two germline ends. There are 18 residues in the CDR3. Per germline, CDR1 LGHNA and CDR2 YSLEER. Authors' processing steps: Quantification of nucleated cells was approximated via reference gene primer amplification. Sequenced by immunoSEQ multiplex PCR; TCRdb stores in-frame clones only, minus some. V, J and clone size were drawn from that table, and D and trimming were deduced from the DNA. Here the sample spans 390,000 or so clones, roughly nine tenths being singletons. Cohorts were based on clinical histories the participants reported. Donors in Cohort 3 counted as recovered after two negative PCRs, clearance, or symptom resolution.

The source is a man between 18 and 35 years old who had recovered from COVID-19. What was sequenced was PBMCs or T cells enriched from blood (not recorded which). The chain couples TRBV4-3 to TRBJ2-2, with D possibly being TRBD2 (5 bases). CDR3 in DNA: TGCGCCAGCAGCCAAGATCATCGACTACGTGCGAACACCGGGGAGCTGTTTTTT. This codes for CASSQDHRLRANTGELFF.